The clone carrying this TCR beta chain was detected a few times. The antigen remains unidentified. These data are taken from a study of post-analysis software for immune sequencing data. Background on the study: Relapsing-remitting, secondary progressive and progressive-relapsing multiple sclerosis courses were included. General study points: Samples prepared in the same batch strongly co-clustered by F measure. TRBV segments more frequent in patients than in controls numbered five and included TRBV5-6, TRBV5-1 and TRBV20-1. Multiple sclerosis patients had significantly lower normalized Chao1 diversity than controls.

Unique molecular identifiers tagged the TCR beta cDNA libraries. Researchers reported 400,000 to 550,000 cDNA molecules coming from around 1 to 10 million T cells. TCRdb fed the PCR reads into MiXCR, producing one record per CDR3 protein. The data contain about 760,000 distinct CDR3 sequences, 25% to 30% of them singletons. CDR1 is DFQATT and CDR2 is SNEGSKA in the germline V gene (reference sequence). With 5 bases removed from V and 8 bases from J, the gap between germline ends came to 14 bases. The CDR3 sequence is 12 residues long. The source of this sequence is a girl aged 5-17 years with multiple sclerosis. The sequenced sample consisted of blood. The chain couples TRBV20-1 to TRBJ2-3; weak D call: TRBD2 (5 bases). Here the CDR3 DNA reads TGCAGTGCTGTCCCCCCCGGGGTTACGCAGTATTTT. It encodes CSAVPPGVTQYF.